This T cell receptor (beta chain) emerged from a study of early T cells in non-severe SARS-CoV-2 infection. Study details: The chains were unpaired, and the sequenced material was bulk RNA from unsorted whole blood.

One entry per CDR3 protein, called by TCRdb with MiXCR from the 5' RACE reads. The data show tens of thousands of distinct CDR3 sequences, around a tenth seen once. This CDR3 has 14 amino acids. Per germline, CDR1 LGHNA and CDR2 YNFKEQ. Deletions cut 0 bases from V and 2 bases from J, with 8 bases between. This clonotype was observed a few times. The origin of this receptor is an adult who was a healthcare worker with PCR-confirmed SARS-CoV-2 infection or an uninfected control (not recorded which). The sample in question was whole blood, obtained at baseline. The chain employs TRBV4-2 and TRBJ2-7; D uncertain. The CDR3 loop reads CASSQDWAAYEQYF. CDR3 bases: TGTGCCAGCAGCCAAGATTGGGCAGCCTACGAGCAGTACTTC.